These 21 T cell receptor beta chains originate from one sample sequenced in a study of early T cells in non-severe SARS-CoV-2 infection. TCRdb fed the 5' RACE reads into MiXCR, producing one record per CDR3 protein. The sample contains 70,000 or so distinct CDR3 sequences, over 9.5% of which appear only once. The sequences come from whole blood, collected at baseline. The source of these receptors is an adult who was a healthcare worker with PCR-confirmed SARS-CoV-2 infection or an uninfected control (not recorded which).

In its sample, this clonotype was seen many times. The chain links TRBV25-1 to TRBJ2-7; D possibly uses TRBD1 or TRBD2 (5 bases each). The ends were cut back, 6 bases at V and 3 bases at J, with 12 bases in the middle. This CDR3 is built from 13 residues. Germline loops: CDR1 MGHDK, CDR2 SYGVNS. CDR3 region: CASRRGVDYEQYF. The DNA for the CDR3 is TGTGCCAGCAGGAGGGGAGTTGACTACGAGCAGTACTTC.

This clonotype was seen repeatedly, ten times or more. The J gene is TRBJ1-1, the V gene TRBV13; D unresolved. The germline V gene encodes CDR1 PRHDT and CDR2 FYEKMQ (reference sequence). The length of the CDR3 is 16 residues. Deletions cut 3 bases from V and 2 bases from J, with 16 bases between. The DNA of the CDR3 is TGTGCCAGCAGCTTCGGACGGAGCCTAGTTAACACTGAAGCTTTCTTT. Its translation is CASSFGRSLVNTEAFF.

The sample holds many counts of this clonotype. This chain uses TRBV20-1 with TRBJ2-7; possibly TRBD1 or TRBD2 for D (7 bases each). V lost 3 bases to trimming and J lost 3 bases, with 21 bases between them. The CDR3 runs to 16 residues. Per the germline V gene, CDR1 is DFQATT and CDR2 is SNEGSKA (reference sequence). CDR3 loop: CSASRNRGGNFYEQYF. In nucleotides, the CDR3 is TGCAGTGCTAGCCGGAACAGGGGAGGGAACTTCTACGAGCAGTACTTC.

The chain uses TRBV30 and TRBJ2-3, with D possibly being TRBD1 (5 bases). Germline assignment: CDR1 GTSNPN and CDR2 SVGIG (reference sequence). This CDR3 contains 13 residues. V dropped 4 bases and J dropped 4 bases, with 12 bases sitting between them. The CDR3 coding sequence is TGTGCCTGGAAGGTACAGGCGGCAGATACGCAGTATTTT. It yields the protein CAWKVQAADTQYF.

The CDR3 here is CASGTGQYSGANVLTF. CDR3 nucleotide sequence: TGTGCCAGCGGCACAGGGCAATACTCTGGGGCCAACGTCCTGACTTTC. The gene calls are TRBV7-3 and TRBJ2-6, with a weak D call TRBD1 (6 bases). The V gene lost 8 bases and the J gene lost 0 bases, with 14 bases spanning the gap. This CDR3 spans 16 amino acids. CDR1 and CDR2 (germline): SGHTA, FQGTGA.

This clonotype showed up just a few times. The chain combines TRBV27 with TRBJ1-5; D is ambiguous. Looked up from germline, CDR1 is MNHEY and CDR2 is SMNVEV (reference sequence). Between the trimmed V and J ends, which lost 5 bases and 1 base, there was a span of 18 bases. The length of the CDR3 is 17 residues. The CDR3 DNA sequence: TGTGCCAGCAGTCCCTTGCGTGGCCCAAGGAGCAATCAGCCCCAGCATTTT. Protein sequence: CASSPLRGPRSNQPQHF.

This clonotype was seen more than once but under ten times. The CDR3 DNA sequence: TGCAGTGCTAGAGAGATAGCGGGGTCACGCTACGAGCAGTACTTC. Its protein product is CSAREIAGSRYEQYF. The gene calls are TRBV20-1 and TRBJ2-7; 8 nucleotides align to TRBD2. The V and J ends lost 0 bases and 3 bases, in that order; junction bases with no gene match: 7. The CDR3 is 15 residues long. CDR1 is DFQATT and CDR2 is SNEGSKA in the germline V gene (reference sequence).

V gene TRBV20-1 combines with J gene TRBJ1-1, with 7 positions matching TRBD1. This CDR3 is built from 14 residues. Unmatched junction bases numbered 12, after V lost 0 bases and J lost 11 bases. CDR1 DFQATT and CDR2 SNEGSKA come from the germline V gene (reference sequence). CDR3 loop: CSARDGGDRDRAFF. In DNA, the CDR3 is TGCAGTGCTAGAGATGGGGGTGACAGGGATAGGGCTTTCTTT.

This clonotype was observed a few times. The genes are TRBV2 and TRBJ2-3; D gene unclear. Germline lookup yields CDR1 SNHLY and CDR2 FYNNEI. The CDR3 is made up of 15 amino acids. The germline V and J ends were trimmed by 0 bases and 3 bases, with 10 bases remaining between them. CDR3 sequence: CASSEASHGTDTQYF. In nucleotides, the CDR3 is TGTGCCAGCAGTGAAGCGTCACACGGGACAGATACGCAGTATTTT.

V gene TRBV6-2 or TRBV6-3 combines with J gene TRBJ2-7; TRBD1 agrees at 8 bases. V gave up 7 bases and J gave up 2 bases; unmatched junction bases: 16. The germline V gene encodes CDR1 MNHEY and CDR2 SVGEGT. CDR3 length: 17 amino acids. The CDR3 is CASKKVPRQGTTYEQYF. CDR3 DNA sequence: TGTGCCAGCAAAAAAGTTCCCCGACAGGGGACAACCTACGAGCAGTACTTC.

Only a few counts were recorded for this clonotype. The V gene is TRBV20-1, the J gene TRBJ2-4, with 12 nucleotides matching TRBD1. CDR1 and CDR2 from the germline V gene are DFQATT and SNEGSKA (reference sequence). The CDR3 length is 16 residues. The V gene end was trimmed by 1 base and the J gene end by 8 bases; junction bases not matched to a gene: 9. CDR3 DNA: TGCAGTGCTAGAGTGGGACAGGGGGCTTTAAGGGACATTCAGTACTTC. This gives the protein CSARVGQGALRDIQYF.

The sample holds many counts of this clonotype. V and J are TRBV7-6 and TRBJ2-3; D is unresolved. V shed 2 bases and J shed 2 bases, with 11 bases lying between them. Germline CDR1 and CDR2: SGHVS and FNYEAQ. CDR3 length: 15 residues. CDR3: CASSLKVPPTDTQYF. The CDR3 coding sequence is TGTGCCAGCAGCTTAAAGGTCCCCCCCACAGATACGCAGTATTTT.

Points on this clonotype: This may arise from a read error, as a much more abundant clone is one base away. The V call is TRBV6-1, the J call TRBJ2-3; no firm D call. V was pared by 7 bases and J by 0 bases, with 14 bases between. The CDR3 sequence is 15 residues long. Germline CDR1 and CDR2: MNHNS and SASEGT. CDR3 DNA sequence: TGTGCCAGCACCACCAGAACTTCTAGCACAGATACGCAGTATTTT. The encoded protein is CASTTRTSSTDTQYF.

This clonotype was seen many times. The CDR3 loop is CSVEVQGNYGYTF. The CDR3, as DNA: TGCAGCGTTGAAGTTCAGGGGAACTATGGCTACACCTTC. V is TRBV29-1 and J is TRBJ1-2; D is possibly TRBD1 (6 bases). From germline, CDR1 is SQVTM and CDR2 ANQGSEA. This CDR3 spans 13 amino acids. V was shortened by 1 base and J by 2 bases, with 8 bases between the two germline ends.

Many counts were recorded for this clonotype. J is TRBJ1-4 and V is TRBV9; tentative D call: TRBD1 (6 bases). V was trimmed by 0 bases and J by 0 bases, leaving 9 bases between them. The CDR3 consists of 16 residues. Germline-derived CDR1 and CDR2 are SGDLS and YYNGEE. DNA for the CDR3: TGTGCCAGCAGCGTAGCAGGACAGCCAACTAATGAAAAACTGTTTTTT. It is translated as CASSVAGQPTNEKLFF.

V is TRBV20-1 and J is TRBJ2-2, with D tentatively TRBD1 (6 bases). The CDR3 has 16 amino acids. Germline CDR1 reads DFQATT; CDR2 reads SNEGSKA (reference sequence). V was pared by 0 bases and J by 3 bases, with 14 bases between. As DNA, the CDR3 is TGCAGTGCTAGAGATTCATTGGGGGCCGACACCGGGGAGCTGTTTTTT. As protein: CSARDSLGADTGELFF.

The V call is TRBV3-1, the J call TRBJ2-1; 11 bases agree with TRBD2. V shed 3 bases and J 8 bases; nucleotides not matched to a gene: 9. This CDR3 comprises 16 residues. The V gene's germline CDR1 is LGHDT and CDR2 YNNKEL (reference sequence). The CDR3: CASSQVLAGGGDEQFF. The CDR3 nucleotides are TGTGCCAGCAGCCAGGTCCTAGCGGGGGGAGGCGATGAGCAGTTCTTC.

The chain combines TRBV6-2 or TRBV6-3 with TRBJ2-2; possibly TRBD1 for D (6 bases). The CDR3 length is 14 residues. Germline CDR1 MNHEY, CDR2 SVGEGT. Trimming took 2 bases from V and 6 from J, leaving 10 bases between them. The CDR3 region has the DNA TGTGCCAGCAGTTACACGGCAGGGGCCGGGGAGCTGTTTTTT. It yields the protein CASSYTAGAGELFF.

V and J are TRBV7-9 and TRBJ2-2; D is unclear. The CDR3 has 16 residues. Germline V gives CDR1 SEHNR, CDR2 FQNEAQ (reference sequence). V was shortened by 2 bases and J by 1 base, with 11 bases between the two germline ends. CDR3 residues: CASSLPQEMNTGELFF. CDR3 coding DNA: TGTGCCAGCAGCTTACCTCAGGAGATGAACACCGGGGAGCTGTTTTTT.

Notes on this clonotype: This may be a read error: a much more frequent sequence differs by one nucleotide. J is TRBJ2-7 and V is TRBV28, with 7 positions matching TRBD1. This CDR3 has 14 residues. The V segment lost 5 bases and the J segment 0 bases; nucleotides outside the gene matches: 4. Per the germline V gene, CDR1 is MDHEN and CDR2 is SYDVKM. CDR3 in DNA: TGTGCCAGCAGTCTCAGACAGGGCTCCTACGAGCAGTACTTC. Amino acid sequence: CASSLRQGSYEQYF. Filled out from reference TRBV28 and TRBJ2-7, the complete variable domain reads DVKVTQSSRYLVKRTGEKVFLECVQDMDHENMFWYRQDPGLGLRLIYFSYDVKMKEKGDIPEGYSVSREKKERFSLILESASTNQTSMYLCASSLRQGSYEQYFGPGTRLTVT.

This clonotype was counted only a few times. The chain uses TRBV6-6 and TRBJ2-7; D might be TRBD2 (8 bases). The V gene's germline CDR1 is MNHNY and CDR2 SVGAGI (reference sequence). Trimming pared 5 bases from V and 0 bases from J, leaving 14 bases between. The CDR3 consists of 15 residues. CDR3 sequence: CASSRGGQLSYEQYF. The CDR3 nucleotides read TGTGCCAGCAGTCGGGGGGGACAGCTCTCCTACGAGCAGTACTTC.